These 13 T cell receptor beta chains were all obtained from the same sample, sequenced in a study of STAT5B mutations in CD4+ large granular lymphocyte leukemia (dated by TCRdb to the early 2020s). Library preparation used the immunoSEQ multiplex PCR assay. Drawn from immuneACCESS, this table holds only the in-frame rearrangements with V and J called that TCRdb kept. Clones are partly lost; checked studies trace under half to an unresolved V gene and leave the rest unexplained. The sample records 30,000 to 40,000 clones, 88% of which are singletons. The ten top clones hold approximately 0.94% of the sample. The sequencing sample was made of CD4+ T cells from blood buffy coats. These receptors were taken from a human donor in good health.

The genes are TRBV19 and TRBJ1-1; D is possibly TRBD1 (5 bases). Germline CDR1 is LNHDA and CDR2 is SQIVND (reference sequence). The CDR3 runs 14 residues. Trimming removed 2 bases at V and 4 bases at J, with 11 bases between. The CDR3 loop reads CASSIRGDITEAFF. The CDR3 region has the DNA TGTGCCAGTAGTATACGGGGGGATATCACTGAAGCTTTCTTT.

This clone occurred once. The chain links TRBV6-5 to TRBJ2-3; D might be TRBD1 (6 bases). V was trimmed by 6 bases and J by 1 base, leaving 11 bases between them. Per the germline V gene, CDR1 is MNHEY and CDR2 is SVGAGI. The CDR3 length is 14 residues. The CDR3 coding sequence is TGTGCCAGCAGCGACAGGTGGGGCACAGATACGCAGTATTTT. Its translation is CASSDRWGTDTQYF.

This sequence joins TRBV10-3 and TRBJ2-2, with 7 bases that match TRBD2. Per the germline V gene, CDR1 is ENHRY and CDR2 is SYGVKD. J lost 0 bases, V lost 9 bases, and 22 bases had no gene match. The CDR3 loop spans 20 amino acids. The CDR3 protein is CAMSGTLKTSSGANTGELFF. The CDR3 DNA reads TGTGCCATGTCGGGAACCCTCAAAACCTCTAGCGGAGCGAACACCGGGGAGCTGTTTTTT.

This clone was picked up one time. The chain couples TRBV5-4 to TRBJ2-1; TRBD2 is a possible D gene (6 bases). CDR1 and CDR2 (germline): SGHNT, YYREEE (reference sequence). V was pared by 1 base and J by 4 bases, with 12 bases between. The CDR3 is 15 residues long. The chain's CDR3 is CASSLMAGNYNEQFF. CDR3 DNA sequence: TGTGCCAGCAGCTTGATGGCGGGGAATTACAATGAGCAGTTCTTC. The complete variable domain, with remaining parts taken from reference TRBV5-4 and TRBJ2-1, reads ETGVTQSPTHLIKTRGQQVTLRCSSQSGHNTVSWYQQALGQGPQFIFQYYREEENGRGNFPPRFSGLQFPNYSSELNVNALELDDSALYLCASSLMAGNYNEQFFGPGTRLTVL.

This rearrangement joins TRBV18 to TRBJ1-1, with 9 bases matching TRBD1. The ends lost 6 bases at V and 4 bases at J; junction bases unmatched: 12. The CDR3 runs to 16 residues. Looked up from germline, CDR1 is KGHSH and CDR2 is LQKENI. CDR3 coding DNA: TGTGCCAGCTCCCCTACAGGGGGCGAGGTGGGCACTGAAGCTTTCTTT. Protein sequence: CASSPTGGEVGTEAFF.

This chain joins TRBV5-1 and TRBJ2-7; D not resolved. CDR1 SGHRS and CDR2 YFSETQ come from the germline V gene. This CDR3 is built from 14 residues. Trimming removed 4 bases from V and 6 bases from J, with 17 bases in between. For the CDR3, the DNA is TGCGCCAGCAGCAACACTATGGACCCGGGCGAGCAGTACTTC. Amino acids: CASSNTMDPGEQYF. Filled out from reference TRBV5-1 and TRBJ2-7, the complete variable domain reads KAGVTQTPRYLIKTRGQQVTLSCSPISGHRSVSWYQQTPGQGLQFLFEYFSETQRNKGNFPGRFSGRQFSNSRSEMNVSTLELGDSALYLCASSNTMDPGEQYFGPGTRLTVT.

This clone was detected only a few times. The V gene is TRBV2, the J gene TRBJ1-5, with a weak D call TRBD1 (5 bases). Germline V lookup: CDR1 SNHLY, CDR2 FYNNEI. This CDR3 region has 14 residues. V lost 7 bases and J lost 5, with 15 bases in between. The CDR3 bases are TGTGCCAGCAACCCCAGGGATCCGTATCAGCCCCAGCATTTT. Translated: CASNPRDPYQPQHF.

The chain carries TRBV6-1 and TRBJ1-1; no reliable D call. Trimming removed 4 bases at V and 2 bases at J, with 8 bases between. The CDR3 totals 13 residues. The V gene's germline CDR1 is MNHNS and CDR2 SASEGT. CDR3 region: CASSGSRNTEAFF. CDR3 nucleotides: TGTGCCAGCAGTGGGTCTAGAAACACTGAAGCTTTCTTT.

The V gene is TRBV5-1, the J gene TRBJ2-3; 7 nucleotides align to TRBD2. J gave up 4 bases and V 0 bases, and 2 bases lay outside the gene matches. CDR3 size: 14 residues. From germline, CDR1 is SGHRS and CDR2 YFSETQ. DNA for the CDR3: TGCGCCAGCAGCTTGGTGGCGGGGGCAGATACGCAGTATTTT. This codes for CASSLVAGADTQYF.

This chain links TRBV10-2 with TRBJ1-5; D is possibly TRBD1 (6 bases). The length of the CDR3 is 16 residues. In germline, CDR1 is WSHSY, CDR2 SAAADI. V dropped 2 bases and J dropped 1 base, with 12 bases sitting between them. The CDR3 DNA is TGCGCCAGCAGTGAGAAAGGGGGAAGAAGCAATCAGCCCCAGCATTTT. It translates to CASSEKGGRSNQPQHF.

The chain is built from TRBV27 and TRBJ1-5, with D possibly being TRBD1 (5 bases). V lost 2 bases, J lost 4 bases, and 21 bases lay in between. The germline CDR1 and CDR2 sequences are MNHEY and SMNVEV (reference sequence). The CDR3 extends over 18 amino acids. The CDR3 DNA sequence: TGTGCCAGCAGTTTAGCTCCCCTTCCCGGGACCGTGAATCAGCCCCAGCATTTT. Amino acids: CASSLAPLPGTVNQPQHF.

The chain is built from TRBV11-2 and TRBJ1-5; no clear D. V shed 6 bases and J shed 4 bases, with 13 bases lying between them. Per germline, CDR1 SGHAT and CDR2 FQNNGV. This CDR3 comprises 14 residues. CDR3 in DNA: TGTGCCAGCAGTTATTCGGGAAGGAATCAGCCCCAGCATTTT. It translates to CASSYSGRNQPQHF.

The genes are TRBV18 and TRBJ1-5; D perhaps matches TRBD1 (5 bases). The germline gives CDR1 KGHSH, CDR2 LQKENI. Between the trimmed V and J ends, which lost 2 bases and 5 bases, there was a span of 13 bases. The CDR3 runs to 15 residues. The CDR3 sequence is CASSPSTGGYQPQHF. The CDR3, as DNA: TGTGCCAGCTCACCAAGTACCGGGGGGTATCAGCCCCAGCATTTT.